This T cell receptor beta chain came from a study of blood T cell repertoires in COVID-19. To note about this clone: Other DNA sequences in this sample translate to the same CDR3.

Here immunoSEQ multiplex PCR was the method, and the copy in TCRdb shows in-frame clones only, minus some. The table lists some 91,000 clones, approximately 90% of them singletons. Sequenced: peripheral blood. The TCR sequence derives from a man between 60 and 70 years old with acute or convalescent COVID-19.

This CDR3 reads CASSQRGGTEAFF. The CDR3 bases are TGTGCCAGCAGCCAAAGAGGGGGTACTGAAGCTTTCTTT. The genes are TRBV3-1 (or the pseudogene TRBV3-2) and TRBJ1-1, with D possibly being TRBD1 (6 bases). Trimming left V 2 bases short and J 5 bases short, with 9 bases between. Germline loops: CDR1 LGHDT, CDR2 YNNKEL (reference sequence). The CDR3 covers 13 residues.